These T cell receptor beta chains were read from a single sample in a study of T-cell reconstitution after alpha-beta-depleted transplantation in children. Via MiXCR, TCRdb re-called the PCR reads, giving one row per CDR3 protein. The table shows around 240,000 distinct CDR3 sequences, with approximately 8.9% occurring only once. The sequences come from PBMCs, mostly from graft donor cells, collected 180 days after TCRalphabeta/CD19-depleted stem cell transplant. All receptors derive from a male patient younger than 18 who had a stem cell transplant for acute lymphoblastic leukemia, so the T cells may come from the graft donor. CDR3s include the opening cysteine and the closing phenylalanine or tryptophan. D genes are given only for firm matches. Expanded clones are given a class, and other clones once, few, many or no size at all.

.	14	.	TRBV24-1	TRBJ1-2	TGTGCCACCAGGAAACCGGGACACCCGGCCGGCTACACCTTC	CATRKPGHPAGYTF
few	15	.	TRBV19	TRBJ1-3	TGTGCCAGTAGACGGCAAGACGGGGTCGGAAACACCATATATTTT	CASRRQDGVGNTIYF
few	16	.	TRBV5-6	TRBJ1-5	TGTGCCAGCAGCTTACGTGGGTATAGGGACAATCAGCCCCAGCATTTT	CASSLRGYRDNQPQHF
.	15	.	TRBV11-1	TRBJ2-7	TGTGCCAGCAGCTTAGGGCAGACCCCTGGGAGCGAGCAGTACTTC	CASSLGQTPGSEQYF
many	14	.	TRBV18	TRBJ2-5	TGTGCCAGCTCACCACCAGGAGGCCCAGAGACCCAGTACTTC	CASSPPGGPETQYF
many	14	.	TRBV12-3/TRBV12-4	TRBJ1-5	TGTGCCAGCAGTTTAGTAACTAGCAATCAGCCCCAGCATTTT	CASSLVTSNQPQHF
many	13	TRBD1	TRBV3-1	TRBJ2-7	TGTGCCAGCAGCCAAGGGACAGGTTACGAGCAGTACTTC	CASSQGTGYEQYF
many	16	TRBD2	TRBV12-3/TRBV12-4	TRBJ2-1	TGTGCCAGCATCCTGGGACTAGCGGGAGTGGTGGGTGAGCAGTTCTTC	CASILGLAGVVGEQFF
many	14	.	TRBV4-3	TRBJ2-7	TGCGCCAGCAGCCAAGGTTTCACCTCCTACGAGCAGTACTTC	CASSQGFTSYEQYF
.	13	.	TRBV12-5	TRBJ2-7	TGTGCTAGTGCCCCTGGGCTATCTTACGAGCAGTACTTC	CASAPGLSYEQYF
many	13	TRBD1	TRBV20-1	TRBJ2-2	TGCAGTGCTGGCACAGGGGGCGGCGGGGAGCTGTTTTTT	CSAGTGGGGELFF
many	12	.	TRBV29-1	TRBJ2-5	TGCAGCGTTGGCCAGGGCGGAGAGACCCAGTACTTC	CSVGQGGETQYF
many	16	TRBD1	TRBV5-1	TRBJ2-1	TGCGCCAGCAGCTTGGGGGCCGGGACAGCCTTCAATGAGCAGTTCTTC	CASSLGAGTAFNEQFF
many	16	.	TRBV24-1	TRBJ1-1	TGTGCCACCAGTGAAAGGCGGGTATTGGGGAACACTGAAGCTTTCTTT	CATSERRVLGNTEAFF
many	18	.	TRBV5-1	TRBJ2-3	TGCGCCAGCAGCCCGGGAGTACCTAAACACAATGGTGCAGATACGCAGTATTTT	CASSPGVPKHNGADTQYF
many	13	TRBD1	TRBV7-9	TRBJ1-2	TGTGCCAGCAGCTTAGAAGGACAGGGCGGCTACACCTTC	CASSLEGQGGYTF
many	17	.	TRBV5-1	TRBJ2-6	TGCGCCAGCAGCTTCCAGGGCGTTCTCTCTGGGGCCAACGTCCTGACTTTC	CASSFQGVLSGANVLTF
many	14	.	TRBV20-1	TRBJ1-3	TGCAGTGCTAGAGGGGTTCTCTCTGGAAACACCATATATTTT	CSARGVLSGNTIYF
many	13	.	TRBV20-1	TRBJ1-1	TGCAGTGCCCGAGGGGGGGGCTTGACTGAAGCTTTCTTT	CSARGGGLTEAFF
many	14	TRBD2	TRBV12-3/TRBV12-4	TRBJ2-5	TGTGCCAGCAGCGGGGGGGCTAGAGGAGAGACCCAGTACTTC	CASSGGARGETQYF
few	16	TRBD2	TRBV20-1	TRBJ2-7	TGCAGTGCTAGAGATCGGGCGGGAGGCCTCCCCTACGAGCAGTACTTC	CSARDRAGGLPYEQYF
many	14	.	TRBV28	TRBJ2-5	TGTGCCAGCAGTTTTAAAAGGGGTAAAGAGACCCAGTACTTC	CASSFKRGKETQYF
many	15	TRBD1	TRBV28	TRBJ2-1	TGTGCCAGCGCCGGGACAGAGAGCTCCTACAATGAGCAGTTCTTC	CASAGTESSYNEQFF
many	15	TRBD2	TRBV18	TRBJ2-5	TGTGCCAGCTCCGGACTAGCGGGAGCACGAGAGACCCAGTACTTC	CASSGLAGARETQYF
many	14	TRBD1	TRBV7-3	TRBJ2-7	TGTGCCAGCAGCGTCGGGACAGGGAAAGGCGAGCAGTACTTC	CASSVGTGKGEQYF
many	15	.	TRBV5-1	TRBJ2-3	TGCGCCAGCAGCTTGGAGGCGGGACGCACAGATACGCAGTATTTT	CASSLEAGRTDTQYF
many	15	.	TRBV25-1	TRBJ2-2	TGTGCCAGCAGTGAATCCCGCCCGAACACCGGGGAGCTGTTTTTT	CASSESRPNTGELFF
many	14	.	TRBV5-1	TRBJ1-4	TGCGCCACCAGGGGAGGGGGTTCGAATGAAAAACTGTTTTTT	CATRGGGSNEKLFF
many	15	TRBD1	TRBV5-1	TRBJ1-1	TGCGCCAGCAGCTTATCGACAGGGGGAAACACTGAAGCTTTCTTT	CASSLSTGGNTEAFF
many	15	.	TRBV11-1	TRBJ2-7	TGTGCCAGCAGCCCCTGGACAGCAAGCTCCTACGAGCAGTACTTC	CASSPWTASSYEQYF
many	11	TRBD1	TRBV20-1	TRBJ1-3	TGCAGTGCGGACAGGGGAAACACCATATATTTT	CSADRGNTIYF
many	21	.	TRBV7-2	TRBJ2-2	TGTGCCAGCAGCTTTTTGCGGCGACCCTACGAGGGTGAAATTCGGGGCCGGGAGCTGTTTTTT	CASSFLRRPYEGEIRGRELFF
many	17	TRBD2	TRBV10-3	TRBJ2-2	TGTGCCATCACGGAGGGGAGGGGACCATTGGACACCGGGGAGCTGTTTTTT	CAITEGRGPLDTGELFF
many	15	.	TRBV4-3	TRBJ2-3	TGCGCCAGCAGCCAAGAGCAGGCCCCGGCAGATACGCAGTATTTT	CASSQEQAPADTQYF
many	14	TRBD2	TRBV5-1	TRBJ2-7	TGCGCCAGCAGCCCGAGAAGCGGGGCTTACGAGCAGTACTTC	CASSPRSGAYEQYF
many	14	TRBD1	TRBV15	TRBJ1-2	TGTGCCACGGGGGGGGACAGATCTAGGAATGGCTACACCTTC	CATGGDRSRNGYTF
many	16	.	TRBV7-9	TRBJ1-3	TGTGCCAGCAGCCCTAGTCTGGCTTCACGGGGAAACACCATATATTTT	CASSPSLASRGNTIYF
many	14	.	TRBV4-3	TRBJ1-2	TGCGCCAGCAGGGGCCAGGGTCTCAACTATGGCTACACCTTC	CASRGQGLNYGYTF
few	14	.	TRBV12-5	TRBJ2-5	TGTGCTAGTGGTTTAGGGCAGGCACAAGAGACCCAGTACTTC	CASGLGQAQETQYF
many	14	.	TRBV29-1	TRBJ2-6	TGCAGCGTTCAGGGTTTCTCTGGGGCCAACGTCCTGACTTTC	CSVQGFSGANVLTF
many	13	.	TRBV7-3	TRBJ2-1	TGTGCCAGCAGCGCGACAGACTACAATGAGCAGTTCTTC	CASSATDYNEQFF
many	15	TRBD1	TRBV15	TRBJ2-5	TGTGCCACCAGCAGAAAAGACAGGGGGCTAGAGACCCAGTACTTC	CATSRKDRGLETQYF
many	14	.	TRBV7-9	TRBJ2-2	TGTGCCAGCCCGTTGGTAGAGAGCGCCGGGGAGCTGTTTTTT	CASPLVESAGELFF
many	16	.	TRBV7-3	TRBJ2-3	TGTGCCAGCAGCTTAACTCCCTATCCTAGCACAGATACGCAGTATTTT	CASSLTPYPSTDTQYF
many	14	.	TRBV4-3	TRBJ2-2	TGCGCCAGCAGCCAAGATCCCGGTGCCGGGGAGCTGTTTTTT	CASSQDPGAGELFF
many	12	.	TRBV12-3/TRBV12-4	TRBJ1-2	TGTGCCAGCAGTTTGGCGGCCTATGGCTACACCTTC	CASSLAAYGYTF
many	13	.	TRBV5-8	TRBJ1-2	TGTGCCAGCAGCTTAGCCGGGGGCGAAGGCTACACCTTC	CASSLAGGEGYTF
many	14	.	TRBV9	TRBJ1-2	TGTGCCAGCAGTCTTACAGGGCTCGACTATGGCTACACCTTC	CASSLTGLDYGYTF
many	15	.	TRBV28	TRBJ1-3	TGTGCCAGCAGACCGTCTTATAACTCTGGAAACACCATATATTTT	CASRPSYNSGNTIYF
many	14	TRBD1	TRBV29-1	TRBJ2-3	TGCAGCACTAACCCGGGACAGGGGGAAGATACGCAGTATTTT	CSTNPGQGEDTQYF
few	14	.	TRBV12-3/TRBV12-4	TRBJ2-1	TGTGCCAGCAGTTTCGCCCACAGGGACAATGAGCAGTTCTTC	CASSFAHRDNEQFF
many	14	.	TRBV6-2/TRBV6-3	TRBJ2-5	TGTGCCAGCAGGGGCAAACAGGGCCAAGAGACCCAGTACTTC	CASRGKQGQETQYF
.	17	TRBD1	TRBV3-1	TRBJ1-2	TGTGCCAGCAGCCAAGGGGGCGGACAGGGCGGCTCAGGAGGCTACACCTTC	CASSQGGGQGGSGGYTF
many	12	.	TRBV12-3/TRBV12-4	TRBJ2-5	TGTGCCAGCAGGGGCCGAGGAGAGACCCAGTACTTC	CASRGRGETQYF
many	15	.	TRBV4-1	TRBJ1-3	TGCGCCAGCAGCCAAGATTCTCGACAGGAGAACACCATATATTTT	CASSQDSRQENTIYF
many	12	TRBD2	TRBV20-1	TRBJ2-5	TGCAGTGCTAGACTAGCGGGAGAGACCCAGTACTTC	CSARLAGETQYF
.	15	TRBD2	TRBV12-3/TRBV12-4	TRBJ2-3	TGTGCCAGCAGTTTCTTTAGCGGGAGCTCAGATACGCAGTATTTT	CASSFFSGSSDTQYF
.	12	.	TRBV10-2	TRBJ2-2	TGCGCCAGCACGAAGGACACCGGGGAGCTGTTTTTT	CASTKDTGELFF
many	12	TRBD2	TRBV20-1	TRBJ2-3	TGCAGTGCTACTCGCGGGGGATGGACGCAGTATTTT	CSATRGGWTQYF
.	16	.	TRBV5-1	TRBJ1-2	TGCGCCAGCAGCTTGAATCAGGGGTTAACTAACTATGGCCACACCTTC	CASSLNQGLTNYGHTF